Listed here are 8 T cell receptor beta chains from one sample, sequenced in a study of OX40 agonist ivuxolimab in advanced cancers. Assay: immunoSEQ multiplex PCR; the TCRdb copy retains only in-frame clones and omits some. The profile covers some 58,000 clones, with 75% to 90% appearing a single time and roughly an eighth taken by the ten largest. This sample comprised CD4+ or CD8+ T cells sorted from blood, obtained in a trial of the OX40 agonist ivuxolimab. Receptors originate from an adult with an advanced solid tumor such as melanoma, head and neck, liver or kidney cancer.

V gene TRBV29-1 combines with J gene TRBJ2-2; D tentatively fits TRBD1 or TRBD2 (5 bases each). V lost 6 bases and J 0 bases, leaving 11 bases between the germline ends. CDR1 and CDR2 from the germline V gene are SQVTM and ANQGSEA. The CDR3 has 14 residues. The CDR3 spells CSVGTVANTGELFF. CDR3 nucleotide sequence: TGCAGCGTCGGGACGGTCGCGAACACCGGGGAGCTGTTTTTT.

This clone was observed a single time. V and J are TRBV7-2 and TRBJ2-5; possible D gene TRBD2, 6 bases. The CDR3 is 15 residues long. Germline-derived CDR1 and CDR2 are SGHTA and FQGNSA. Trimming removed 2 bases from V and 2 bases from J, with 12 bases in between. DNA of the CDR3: TGTGCCAGCAGCTTATCCGGGGGTTGGCAAGAGACCCAGTACTTC. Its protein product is CASSLSGGWQETQYF.

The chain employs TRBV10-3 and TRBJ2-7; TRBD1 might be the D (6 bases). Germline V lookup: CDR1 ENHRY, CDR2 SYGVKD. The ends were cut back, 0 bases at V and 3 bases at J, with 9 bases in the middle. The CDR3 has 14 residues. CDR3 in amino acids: CAISESSGVYEQYF. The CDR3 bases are TGTGCCATCAGTGAGTCGTCAGGGGTCTACGAGCAGTACTTC.

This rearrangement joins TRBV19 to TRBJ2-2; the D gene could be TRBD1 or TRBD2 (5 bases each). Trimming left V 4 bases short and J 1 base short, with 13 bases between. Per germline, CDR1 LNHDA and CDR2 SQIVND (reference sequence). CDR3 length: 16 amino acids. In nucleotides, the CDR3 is TGTGCCAGTAGTAGATCCGGGACGATGAACACCGGGGAGCTGTTTTTT. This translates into CASSRSGTMNTGELFF.

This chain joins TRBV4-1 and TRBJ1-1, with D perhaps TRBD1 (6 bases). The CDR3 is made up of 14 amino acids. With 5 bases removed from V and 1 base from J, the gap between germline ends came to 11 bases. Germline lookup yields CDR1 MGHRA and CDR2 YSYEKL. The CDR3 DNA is TGCGCCAGCAGCAGGGGGGGCGGGAACACTGAAGCTTTCTTT. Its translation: CASSRGGGNTEAFF.

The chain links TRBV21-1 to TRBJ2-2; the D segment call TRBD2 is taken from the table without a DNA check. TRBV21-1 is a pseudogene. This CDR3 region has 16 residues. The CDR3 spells CASNPTSGRVSGELFF. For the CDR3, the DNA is TGTGCCAGCAACCCGACTAGCGGGAGGGTTAGCGGGGAGCTGTTTTTT.

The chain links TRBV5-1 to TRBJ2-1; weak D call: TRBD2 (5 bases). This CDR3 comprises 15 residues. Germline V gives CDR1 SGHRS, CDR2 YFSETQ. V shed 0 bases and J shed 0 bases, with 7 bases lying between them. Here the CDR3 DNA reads TGCGCCAGCAGCTTGGTAGGAGGCTCCTACAATGAGCAGTTCTTC. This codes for CASSLVGGSYNEQFF.

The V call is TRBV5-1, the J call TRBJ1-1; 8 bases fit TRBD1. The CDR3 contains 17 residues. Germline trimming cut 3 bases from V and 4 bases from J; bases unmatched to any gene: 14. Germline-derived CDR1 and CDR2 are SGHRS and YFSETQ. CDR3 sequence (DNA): TGCGCCAGCAGCTCATCCCCTATGTGGACAGGGATCACTGAAGCTTTCTTT. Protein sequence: CASSSSPMWTGITEAFF.